This entry lists 32 T cell receptor beta chains sequenced from one sample in a study of blood T cell repertoires in COVID-19 (dated by TCRdb to about 2020). Preparation of the library involved the immunoSEQ multiplex PCR assay. Drawn from immuneACCESS, this table holds only the in-frame rearrangements with V and J called that TCRdb kept. Clones are partly lost; checked studies trace under half to an unresolved V gene and leave the rest unexplained. In this sample the table shows roughly 130,000 clones, approximately 80% of which occur a single time. Together, the top ten hold approximately 2% of the sample. Sequenced: peripheral blood. Receptors were obtained from a man aged 70-80 years with acute or convalescent COVID-19.

The V gene is TRBV6-5, the J gene TRBJ1-5; D gene ambiguous. The V and J ends lost 8 bases and 7 bases respectively, with 15 bases between them. The germline V gene encodes CDR1 MNHEY and CDR2 SVGAGI. This CDR3 spans 13 amino acids. In nucleotides, the CDR3 is TGTGCCAGCGGCCAGAGAGCGGAGCAGCCCCAGCATTTT. Translating it yields CASGQRAEQPQHF.

The chain is built from TRBV11-1 and TRBJ2-7; no reliable D call. Trimming left V 5 bases short and J 1 base short, with 18 bases between. In germline, CDR1 is SGHAT, CDR2 FQDESV (reference sequence). The CDR3 totals 16 residues. The CDR3 sequence is CASSITTAVGSYEQYF. The DNA for the CDR3 is TGTGCCAGCAGCATCACGACCGCGGTGGGTTCCTACGAGCAGTACTTC.

This clone has a handful of counts. The rearrangement joins TRBV5-8 to TRBJ2-1; perhaps TRBD1 as D (5 bases). CDR1 and CDR2 (germline): SGHTS, YDEGEE. Trimming took off 4 bases at V and 4 bases at J, with 18 bases between the two ends. CDR3 length equals 16 residues. CDR3 sequence reads: CASSRIQGPRYNEQFF. The CDR3 nucleotides are TGTGCCAGCAGCCGAATCCAGGGTCCGAGATACAATGAGCAGTTCTTC.

This clone was counted between two and nine times. This sequence joins TRBV28 and TRBJ2-3, with 8 positions matching TRBD2. The V and J ends lost 2 bases and 1 base, in that order; junction bases with no gene match: 5. This CDR3 is built from 16 residues. Germline V gives CDR1 MDHEN, CDR2 SYDVKM. This CDR3 reads CASSLTRGAGTDTQYF. In DNA form, the CDR3 reads TGTGCCAGCAGTTTAACGCGGGGGGCTGGCACAGATACGCAGTATTTT.

Only one count was recorded for this clone. The genes are TRBV7-2 and TRBJ2-5, with D unclear. This CDR3 spans 15 amino acids. Germline V gives CDR1 SGHTA, CDR2 FQGNSA. Trimming stripped 5 bases from V and 0 bases from J, with 13 bases between. The CDR3 DNA follows: TGTGCCAGCAGCCCCGCGACTGCGTACCAAGAGACCCAGTACTTC. Its translation is CASSPATAYQETQYF.

The V gene is TRBV6-5, the J gene TRBJ2-5; TRBD2 aligns across 12 bases. This CDR3 contains 14 residues. Germline trimming cut 7 bases from V and 1 base from J; bases unmatched to any gene: 1. Looked up from germline, CDR1 is MNHEY and CDR2 is SVGAGI. The CDR3 DNA is TGTGCCAGCACTAGCGGGGGGGTCCAAGAGACCCAGTACTTC. It is translated as CASTSGGVQETQYF.

This chain uses TRBV7-2 with TRBJ2-7; TRBD1 matches 8 bases. This CDR3 has 14 amino acids. V was pared by 5 bases and J by 0 bases, with 3 bases of the junction left unmatched. Germline CDR1 reads SGHTA; CDR2 reads FQGNSA. Here the CDR3 reads CASSHTGGSYEQYF. The CDR3 DNA follows: TGTGCCAGCAGCCACACAGGGGGCTCCTACGAGCAGTACTTC.

The CDR3 protein is CASSVAGRFDSPLHF. In DNA, the CDR3 is TGTGCCAGCAGCGTAGCTGGCAGGTTCGATTCACCCCTCCACTTT. V is TRBV9 and J is TRBJ1-6; D remains unclear. CDR3 size: 15 residues. V lost 0 bases, J lost 8 bases, and 12 bases lay in between. Germline assignment: CDR1 SGDLS and CDR2 YYNGEE.

The rearrangement uses TRBV5-1 and TRBJ1-4; D is unresolved. Germline V gene lookup returns CDR1 SGHRS and CDR2 YFSETQ. The germline V and J ends were trimmed by 0 bases and 0 bases, with 9 bases remaining between them. The CDR3 is made up of 16 amino acids. CDR3 in amino acids: CASSLVGSTTNEKLFF. CDR3 in DNA: TGCGCCAGCAGCTTGGTCGGTAGCACAACTAATGAAAAACTGTTTTTT. Full variable domain (missing parts from reference TRBV5-1 and TRBJ1-4): KAGVTQTPRYLIKTRGQQVTLSCSPISGHRSVSWYQQTPGQGLQFLFEYFSETQRNKGNFPGRFSGRQFSNSRSEMNVSTLELGDSALYLCASSLVGSTTNEKLFFGSGTQLSVL.

The chain is built from TRBV16 and TRBJ1-5, with 8 bases lining up with TRBD1. Germline V CDR1 and CDR2: KGHSY, FQNENV. With 0 bases clipped from V and 4 bases from J, the junction kept 5 bases outside the gene matches. The CDR3 length is 16 residues. CDR3: CASSQSHRGGNQPQHF. Here the CDR3 DNA reads TGTGCCAGCAGCCAATCGCACAGGGGGGGGAATCAGCCCCAGCATTTT.

This rearrangement joins TRBV30 to TRBJ1-5, with TRBD1 identical over 10 bases. This CDR3 has 15 amino acids. CDR1 and CDR2 (germline): GTSNPN, SVGIG (reference sequence). The V and J ends lost 2 bases and 4 bases, in that order; junction bases with no gene match: 5. CDR3 sequence reads: CAWSTPGQGNQPQHF. The CDR3 bases are TGTGCCTGGAGTACTCCGGGACAGGGGAATCAGCCCCAGCATTTT.

This clone came up a few times. This sequence joins TRBV7-3 and TRBJ2-7; 7 positions agree with TRBD1. The CDR3 runs 15 residues. From germline, CDR1 is SGHTA and CDR2 FQGTGA. V lost 2 bases and J lost 2; bases outside the gene matches: 6. This CDR3 reads CASSLYPGTAYEQYF. CDR3 coding DNA: TGTGCCAGCAGCTTATACCCCGGGACAGCCTACGAGCAGTACTTC. Supplemented by reference TRBV7-3 and TRBJ2-7, the full variable domain reads GAGVSQTPSNKVTEKGKYVELRCDPISGHTALYWYRQSLGQGPEFLIYFQGTGAADDSGLPNDRFFAVRPEGSVSTLKIQRTERGDSAVYLCASSLYPGTAYEQYFGPGTRLTVT.

This chain links TRBV6-5 with TRBJ1-2, with 10 positions matching TRBD1. CDR3 length equals 15 residues. Per germline, CDR1 MNHEY and CDR2 SVGAGI. V shed 6 bases and J 4 bases; nucleotides not matched to a gene: 8. CDR3 region: CASSAMGQGIYGYTF. The CDR3 DNA follows: TGTGCCAGCAGCGCTATGGGACAGGGGATCTATGGCTACACCTTC.

V usage is TRBV3-1 (or the pseudogene TRBV3-2) and J usage is TRBJ1-6, with a weak D call TRBD1 (5 bases). V was shortened by 3 bases and J by 7 bases, with 16 bases between the two germline ends. Looked up from germline, CDR1 is LGHDT and CDR2 is YNNKEL (reference sequence). The CDR3 totals 16 residues. CDR3 sequence reads: CASSQHQGAANSPLHF. The DNA of the CDR3 is TGTGCCAGCAGCCAGCACCAAGGGGCAGCCAATTCACCCCTCCACTTT.

This chain links TRBV2 with TRBJ1-5, with 9 nucleotides matching TRBD1. V was clipped by 6 bases and J by 3 bases; unmatched bases: 12. The CDR3 consists of 17 residues. Germline CDR1 and CDR2: SNHLY and FYNNEI. CDR3 sequence: CASSAGQGWGINQPQHF. In nucleotides, the CDR3 is TGTGCCAGCAGCGCTGGACAGGGGTGGGGTATCAATCAGCCCCAGCATTTT.

This chain uses TRBV14 with TRBJ1-1; D is undetermined. Trimming cost V 0 bases and J 0 bases, with 8 bases left between them. The CDR3 is made up of 15 amino acids. Germline V gene data show CDR1 as SGHDN and CDR2 as FVKESK. CDR3 bases: TGTGCCAGCAGCCAAGAATCGCAGGTGAACACTGAAGCTTTCTTT. This codes for CASSQESQVNTEAFF.

The chain couples TRBV12-5 to TRBJ1-5; the D gene is possibly TRBD1 (6 bases). The germline gives CDR1 LGHNT, CDR2 FRNRAP. This CDR3 has 15 amino acids. Between the trimmed V and J ends, which lost 7 bases and 3 bases, there was a span of 16 bases. The CDR3 sequence: CASVPGGGLNQPQHF. DNA of the CDR3: TGTGCTAGTGTCCCGGGGGGGGGCCTCAATCAGCCCCAGCATTTT.

The chain joins TRBV7-9 to TRBJ2-7; perhaps TRBD1 as D (5 bases). Trimming shortened V by 3 bases and J by 3 bases, and 12 bases separated the two germline ends. The CDR3 consists of 14 residues. In germline, CDR1 is SEHNR, CDR2 FQNEAQ (reference sequence). The CDR3 DNA sequence: TGTGCCAGCAGCTTTGATGACAGAATCTACGAGCAGTACTTC. It codes for CASSFDDRIYEQYF.

In this sample, this clone turned up once. The chain carries TRBV10-3 and TRBJ1-1, with 9 bases lining up with TRBD1. The CDR3 runs to 19 residues. Germline-derived CDR1 and CDR2 are ENHRY and SYGVKD. V trimming: 4 bases; J trimming: 1 base; junction bases outside the gene matches: 16. Here the CDR3 reads CAISVPKARTGETNTEAFF. The CDR3 DNA follows: TGTGCCATCAGTGTACCCAAAGCAAGGACAGGGGAAACGAACACTGAAGCTTTCTTT.

A few counts support this clone. The chain recombines TRBV5-1 with TRBJ1-2; D is perhaps TRBD1 (6 bases). In germline, CDR1 is SGHRS, CDR2 YFSETQ. The CDR3 totals 14 residues. Trimming removed 8 bases at V and 3 bases at J, with 17 bases between. In nucleotides, the CDR3 is TGCGCCAGTACCAGGGAAAGACAGGACTATGGCTACACCTTC. It specifies CASTRERQDYGYTF.

The V call is TRBV2, the J call TRBJ1-2; 11 positions agree with TRBD1. This CDR3 spans 15 amino acids. In germline, CDR1 is SNHLY, CDR2 FYNNEI. V gave up 10 bases and J gave up 5 bases; unmatched junction bases: 12. The CDR3 spells CATHPGTGGLYGYTF. In nucleotides, the CDR3 is TGTGCCACCCATCCCGGGACAGGGGGACTTTATGGCTACACCTTC.

The V call is TRBV6-5, the J call TRBJ2-1, with a tentative D call TRBD1 (5 bases). The germline V and J ends were trimmed by 7 bases and 6 bases, with 16 bases remaining between them. Per the germline V gene, CDR1 is MNHEY and CDR2 is SVGAGI. The CDR3 extends over 14 amino acids. The CDR3 nucleotides read TGTGCCAGCAAAGAGCCCCAGGGTAGCAATGAGCAGTTCTTC. It specifies CASKEPQGSNEQFF.

The rearrangement uses TRBV6-5 and TRBJ2-3, with TRBD2 matching 11 bases. From germline, CDR1 is MNHEY and CDR2 SVGAGI. This CDR3 has 15 amino acids. With 6 bases clipped from V and 3 bases from J, the junction kept 5 bases outside the gene matches. CDR3 sequence: CASSFSGGETDTQYF. The CDR3 coding sequence is TGTGCCAGCAGCTTTAGCGGGGGGGAGACAGATACGCAGTATTTT.

This clone occurred once. CDR3 bases: TGCGCCAGCAGTTTACAGGGCGGAGGAACTGAAGCTTTCTTT. This sequence encodes CASSLQGGGTEAFF. This sequence joins TRBV5-1 and TRBJ1-1; TRBD1 might be the D (6 bases). Trimming took 5 bases from V and 5 from J, leaving 16 bases between them. This CDR3 has 14 residues. Germline V gives CDR1 SGHRS, CDR2 YFSETQ.

This clone has just a few counts. The chain employs TRBV29-1 and TRBJ2-5; TRBD1 matches at 9 bases. Germline CDR1 is SQVTM and CDR2 is ANQGSEA. The CDR3 is made up of 14 amino acids. V was pared by 6 bases and J by 3 bases, with 8 bases of the junction left unmatched. The CDR3 sequence is CSVGERDREETQYF. The CDR3 nucleotides read TGCAGCGTGGGGGAGAGGGACAGGGAAGAGACCCAGTACTTC.

About this clone itself: The identical CDR3 is also encoded by other nucleotide sequences in the sample. V is TRBV6-5 and J is TRBJ2-6, with D perhaps matching TRBD2 (5 bases). Trimming took 0 bases from V and 1 from J, leaving 7 bases between them. Germline V gives CDR1 MNHEY, CDR2 SVGAGI. CDR3 length: 16 residues. CDR3 DNA: TGTGCCAGCAGTTACTCGCCGGGGTCTGGGGCCAACGTCCTGACTTTC. The encoded protein is CASSYSPGSGANVLTF.

The chain recombines TRBV5-6 with TRBJ2-5; 7 nucleotides agree with TRBD2. Per the germline V gene, CDR1 is SGHDT and CDR2 is YYEEEE. V shed 2 bases, J shed 2 bases, and the junction held 3 bases outside the gene matches. There are 14 residues in the CDR3. CDR3 DNA sequence: TGTGCCAGCAGCTTAGCGGGGTCGCAAGAGACCCAGTACTTC. Its protein product is CASSLAGSQETQYF. Using reference TRBV5-6 and TRBJ2-5 for the parts outside the CDR3, the full variable domain is DAGVTQSPTHLIKTRGQQVTLRCSPKSGHDTVSWYQQALGQGPQFIFQYYEEEERQRGNFPDRFSGHQFPNYSSELNVNALLLGDSALYLCASSLAGSQETQYFGPGTRLLVL.

This clone was seen only a few times. This rearrangement joins TRBV29-1 to TRBJ1-5, with 12 bases that match TRBD1. This CDR3 is built from 15 residues. Losses at the gene ends were 4 bases for V and 6 bases for J; bases not matched to a gene: 7. Per the germline V gene, CDR1 is SQVTM and CDR2 is ANQGSEA. This CDR3 is CSVATGTGGTQPQHF. CDR3 DNA sequence: TGCAGCGTTGCGACCGGGACAGGGGGCACTCAGCCCCAGCATTTT.

V usage is TRBV2 and J usage is TRBJ1-1, with D possibly TRBD1 on 6 matching bases. The germline gives CDR1 SNHLY, CDR2 FYNNEI. The CDR3 has 15 amino acids. Trimming removed 6 bases from V and 1 base from J, with 15 bases in between. Here the CDR3 DNA reads TGTGCCAGCAGCCCCCGAGGGGGGGCGAACACTGAAGCTTTCTTT. This gives the protein CASSPRGGANTEAFF.

The genes are TRBV3-1 (or the pseudogene TRBV3-2) and TRBJ1-2; possibly TRBD1 for D (6 bases). Trimming stripped 0 bases from V and 6 bases from J, with 11 bases between. This CDR3 spans 14 amino acids. From germline, CDR1 is LGHDT and CDR2 YNNKEL (reference sequence). CDR3 coding DNA: TGTGCCAGCAGCCAAGATCAGGGGCGGAATGGCTACACCTTC. Amino acids: CASSQDQGRNGYTF.

J is TRBJ1-5 and V is TRBV19, with 7 bases matching TRBD1. Germline CDR1 LNHDA, CDR2 SQIVND (reference sequence). V shed 4 bases, J shed 5 bases, and the junction held 2 bases outside the gene matches. The length of the CDR3 is 13 residues. The CDR3 DNA follows: TGTGCCAGTAGTAAACAGGGGCATCAGCCCCAGCATTTT. Its protein product is CASSKQGHQPQHF.

V is TRBV10-3 and J is TRBJ1-2; TRBD1 matches 11 bases. This CDR3 is 17 amino acids long. CDR1 and CDR2 from the germline V gene are ENHRY and SYGVKD. Germline trimming cut 4 bases from V and 2 bases from J; bases unmatched to any gene: 9. CDR3 sequence: CAISGPGTGGSNYGYTF. In DNA, the CDR3 is TGTGCCATCAGTGGTCCCGGGACAGGGGGATCCAACTATGGCTACACCTTC.